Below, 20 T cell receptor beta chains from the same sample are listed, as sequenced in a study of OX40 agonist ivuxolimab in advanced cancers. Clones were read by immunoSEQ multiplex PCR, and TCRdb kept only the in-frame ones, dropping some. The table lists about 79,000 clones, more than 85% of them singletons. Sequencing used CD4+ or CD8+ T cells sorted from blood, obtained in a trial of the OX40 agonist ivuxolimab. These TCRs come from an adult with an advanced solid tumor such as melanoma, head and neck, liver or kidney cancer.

The CDR3 loop is CASRTAGAQDTQYF. CDR3 nucleotides: TGTGCCAGCAGAACGGCGGGGGCGCAAGATACGCAGTATTTT. The genes are TRBV7-9 and TRBJ2-3; D is perhaps TRBD2 (7 bases). Germline loops: CDR1 SEHNR, CDR2 FQNEAQ (reference sequence). This CDR3 has 14 residues. With 6 bases removed from V and 5 bases from J, the gap between germline ends came to 15 bases.

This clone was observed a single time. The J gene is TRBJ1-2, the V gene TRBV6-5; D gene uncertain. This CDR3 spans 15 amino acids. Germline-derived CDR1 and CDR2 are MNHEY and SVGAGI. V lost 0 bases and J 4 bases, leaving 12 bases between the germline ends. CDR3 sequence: CASSYSEGRGYGYTF. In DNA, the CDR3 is TGTGCCAGCAGTTACTCGGAGGGTAGAGGCTATGGCTACACCTTC.

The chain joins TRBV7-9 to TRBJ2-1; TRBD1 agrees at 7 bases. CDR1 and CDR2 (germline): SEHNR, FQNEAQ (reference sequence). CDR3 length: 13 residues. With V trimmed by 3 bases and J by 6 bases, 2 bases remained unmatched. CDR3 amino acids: CASSFGQVNEQFF. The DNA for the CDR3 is TGTGCCAGCAGCTTCGGACAGGTCAATGAGCAGTTCTTC.

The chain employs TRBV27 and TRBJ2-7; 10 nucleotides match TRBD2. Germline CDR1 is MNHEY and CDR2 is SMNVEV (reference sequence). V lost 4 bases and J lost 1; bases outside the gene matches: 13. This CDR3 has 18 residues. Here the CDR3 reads CASSSSRGTGLASYEQYF. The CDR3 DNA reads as TGTGCCAGCAGTTCCTCCAGGGGAACGGGACTAGCGTCCTACGAGCAGTACTTC.

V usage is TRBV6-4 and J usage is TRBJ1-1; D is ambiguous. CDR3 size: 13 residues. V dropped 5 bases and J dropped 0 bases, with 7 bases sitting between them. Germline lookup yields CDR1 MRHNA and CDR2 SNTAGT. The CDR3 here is CASSSTVNTEAFF. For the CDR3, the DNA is TGTGCCAGCAGTTCGACCGTGAACACTGAAGCTTTCTTT.

CDR3 coding DNA: TGTGCCAGCAGCTTTAGTCCCCCCGGGGCGACAACCTATGGCTACACCTTC. Translated, it gives CASSFSPPGATTYGYTF. The chain is built from TRBV7-3 and TRBJ1-2; possible D gene TRBD1, 5 bases. V lost 3 bases to trimming and J lost 4 bases, with 21 bases between them. Germline CDR1 SGHTA, CDR2 FQGTGA. The CDR3 length is 17 residues.

CDR3 bases: TGTGCCAGCCATCCGGCGGGCAGCACCGGGGAGCTGTTTTTT. Translating it yields CASHPAGSTGELFF. This chain uses TRBV6-5 with TRBJ2-2; tentative D call: TRBD2 (5 bases). The length of the CDR3 is 14 residues. Germline V gives CDR1 MNHEY, CDR2 SVGAGI. V lost 8 bases, J lost 4 bases, and 14 bases lay in between.

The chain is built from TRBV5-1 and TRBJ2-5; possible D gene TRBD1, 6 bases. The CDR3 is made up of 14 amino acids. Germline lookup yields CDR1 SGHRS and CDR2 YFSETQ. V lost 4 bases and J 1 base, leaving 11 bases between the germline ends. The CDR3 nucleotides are TGCGCCAGCAGCACCATGACAGGCCAAGAGACCCAGTACTTC. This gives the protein CASSTMTGQETQYF.

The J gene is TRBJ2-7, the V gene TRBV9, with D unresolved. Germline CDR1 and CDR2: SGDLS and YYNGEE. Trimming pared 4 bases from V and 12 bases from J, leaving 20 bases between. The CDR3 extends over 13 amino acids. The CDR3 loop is CASSPEVGADPYF. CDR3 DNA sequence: TGTGCCAGCAGCCCTGAGGTGGGCGCGGATCCGTACTTC.

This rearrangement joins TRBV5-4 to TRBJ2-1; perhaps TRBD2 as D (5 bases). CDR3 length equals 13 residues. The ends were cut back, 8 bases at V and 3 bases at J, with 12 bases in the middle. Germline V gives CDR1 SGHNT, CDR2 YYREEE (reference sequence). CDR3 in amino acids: CARMDSFYNEQFF. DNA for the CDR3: TGTGCCAGAATGGACTCCTTCTACAATGAGCAGTTCTTC.

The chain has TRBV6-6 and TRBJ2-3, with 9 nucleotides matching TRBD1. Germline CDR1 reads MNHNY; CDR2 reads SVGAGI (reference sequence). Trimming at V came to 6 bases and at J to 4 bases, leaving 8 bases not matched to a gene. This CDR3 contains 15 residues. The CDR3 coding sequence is TGTGCCAGCAGACCTGGACAGGGGTTGGCAGATACGCAGTATTTT. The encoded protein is CASRPGQGLADTQYF.

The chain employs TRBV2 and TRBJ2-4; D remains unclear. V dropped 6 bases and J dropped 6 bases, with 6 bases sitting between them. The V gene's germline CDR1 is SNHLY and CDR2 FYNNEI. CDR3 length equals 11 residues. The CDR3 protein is CASSVINIQYF. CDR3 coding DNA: TGTGCCAGCAGCGTGATAAACATTCAGTACTTC.

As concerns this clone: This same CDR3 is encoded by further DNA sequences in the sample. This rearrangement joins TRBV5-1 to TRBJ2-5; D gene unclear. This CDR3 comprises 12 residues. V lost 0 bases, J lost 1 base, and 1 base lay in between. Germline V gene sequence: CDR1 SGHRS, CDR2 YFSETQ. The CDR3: CASSLGQETQYF. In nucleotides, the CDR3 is TGCGCCAGCAGCTTGGGCCAAGAGACCCAGTACTTC. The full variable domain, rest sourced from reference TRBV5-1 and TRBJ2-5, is KAGVTQTPRYLIKTRGQQVTLSCSPISGHRSVSWYQQTPGQGLQFLFEYFSETQRNKGNFPGRFSGRQFSNSRSEMNVSTLELGDSALYLCASSLGQETQYFGPGTRLLVL.

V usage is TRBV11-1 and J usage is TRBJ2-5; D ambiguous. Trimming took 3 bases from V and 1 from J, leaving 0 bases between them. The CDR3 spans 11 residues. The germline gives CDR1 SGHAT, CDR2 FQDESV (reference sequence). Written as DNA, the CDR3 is TGTGCCAGCAGCTTCCAAGAGACCCAGTACTTC. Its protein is CASSFQETQYF. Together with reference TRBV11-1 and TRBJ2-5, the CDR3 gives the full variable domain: EAEVAQSPRYKITEKSQAVAFWCDPISGHATLYWYRQILGQGPELLVQFQDESVVDDSQLPKDRFSAERLKGVDSTLKIQPAELGDSAMYLCASSFQETQYFGPGTRLLVL.

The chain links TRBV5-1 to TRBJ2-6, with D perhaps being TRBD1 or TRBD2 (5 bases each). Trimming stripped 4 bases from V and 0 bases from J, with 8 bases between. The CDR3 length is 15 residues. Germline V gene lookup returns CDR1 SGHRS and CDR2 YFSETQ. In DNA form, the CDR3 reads TGCGCCAGCAGCGCAGGGAGCTCTGGGGCCAACGTCCTGACTTTC. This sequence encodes CASSAGSSGANVLTF.

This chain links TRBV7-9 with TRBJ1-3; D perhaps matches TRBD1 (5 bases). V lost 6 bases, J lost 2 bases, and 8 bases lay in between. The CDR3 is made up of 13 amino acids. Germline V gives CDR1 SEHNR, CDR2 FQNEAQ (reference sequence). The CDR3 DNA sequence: TGTGCCAGCAGGGGGGGTGCTGGAAACACCATATATTTT. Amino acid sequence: CASRGGAGNTIYF. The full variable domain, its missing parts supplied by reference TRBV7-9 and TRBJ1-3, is DTGVSQNPRHKITKRGQNVTFRCDPISEHNRLYWYRQTLGQGPEFLTYFQNEAQLEKSRLLSDRFSAERPKGSFSTLEIQRTEQGDSAMYLCASRGGAGNTIYFGEGSWLTVV.

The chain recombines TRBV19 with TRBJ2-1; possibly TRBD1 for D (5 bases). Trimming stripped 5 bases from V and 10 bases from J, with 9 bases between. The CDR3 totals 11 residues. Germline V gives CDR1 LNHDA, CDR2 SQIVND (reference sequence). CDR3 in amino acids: CASSVHREQFF. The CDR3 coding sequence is TGTGCCAGTAGTGTCCACAGGGAGCAGTTCTTC.

The DNA of the CDR3 is TGTGCCAGCAGTTCTCCGGACAGGGCGAACACCGGGGAGCTGTTTTTT. Encoded protein: CASSSPDRANTGELFF. This chain links TRBV27 with TRBJ2-2; 8 bases align to TRBD1. J was trimmed by 0 bases and V by 4 bases; bases with no gene match: 4. The CDR3 is made up of 16 amino acids. The germline gives CDR1 MNHEY, CDR2 SMNVEV (reference sequence).

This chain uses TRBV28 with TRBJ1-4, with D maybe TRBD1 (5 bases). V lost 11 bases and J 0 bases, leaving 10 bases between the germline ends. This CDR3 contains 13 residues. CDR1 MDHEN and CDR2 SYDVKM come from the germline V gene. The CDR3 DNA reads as TGTGCCTCAGGGAGTCCAACTAATGAAAAACTGTTTTTT. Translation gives CASGSPTNEKLFF.

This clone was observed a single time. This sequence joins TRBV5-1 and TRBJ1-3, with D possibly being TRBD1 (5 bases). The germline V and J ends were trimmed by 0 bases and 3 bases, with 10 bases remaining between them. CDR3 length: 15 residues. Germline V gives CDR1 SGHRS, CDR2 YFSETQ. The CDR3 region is CASSLAGADGNTIYF. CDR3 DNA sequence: TGCGCCAGCAGCTTGGCCGGGGCTGATGGAAACACCATATATTTT.